The rows below give T cell receptor beta chains drawn from one sample of a study of shared clonotypes between healthy human individuals. TCRdb's table, derived via immunoSEQ multiplex PCR, lists solely in-frame clones and lacks some. Altogether 2.5 million or so clones are present, around nine tenths being singletons, with the ten largest covering over 0.12%. The sample taken for sequencing was naive CD4+ T cells sorted from blood. These receptors were obtained from a man between 18 and 35 years old in good health. CDR3s include the opening cysteine and the closing phenylalanine or tryptophan.

j_call,v_call,cdr3_length,cdr3_aa
TRBJ2-7,TRBV6-6,15,CASGSTGTGGYEQYF
TRBJ2-5,TRBV14,15,CASSQGGALGETQYF
TRBJ1-2,TRBV5-4,16,CASSAEQAGVGYGYTF
TRBJ2-2,TRBV2,14,CASSEASTTGELFF
TRBJ2-2,TRBV4-1,14,CASSTTPNTGELFF
TRBJ2-1,TRBV5-4,15,CASSGGLANYNEQFF
TRBJ1-2,TRBV6-5,14,CASSYSHTAYGYTF
TRBJ2-1,TRBV7-2,14,CASSLAGTYNEQFF
TRBJ1-2,TRBV7-6,15,CASSLAGTGVYGYTF
TRBJ2-7,TRBV5-1,15,CASSLAVGEAYEQYF
TRBJ1-1,TRBV7-9,13,CASSLAGNTEAFF
TRBJ2-7,TRBV5-4,15,CASSPGGSGGHEQYF
TRBJ1-2,TRBV19,13,CASSFPGGYGYTF
TRBJ2-1,TRBV7-9,19,CAGSAPGTRTSGDPNEQFF
TRBJ1-6,TRBV28,15,CASRGGGPRWSPLHF
TRBJ2-2,TRBV28,16,CASSFPGTRNTGELFF
TRBJ2-7,TRBV7-3,15,CASSPRQGGFYEQYF
TRBJ1-6,TRBV5-1,16,CASSFGQTPYNSPLHF
TRBJ1-1,TRBV2,15,CASSLQGALNTEAFF
TRBJ2-7,TRBV9,15,CASSVEGQMSYEQYF
TRBJ2-7,TRBV19,14,CASSPPGTAYEQYF
TRBJ2-1,TRBV27,13,CASKGTANNEQFF
TRBJ2-3,TRBV20-1,11,CSAAGTDTQYF
TRBJ2-3,TRBV7-2,15,CASRFTSGRQDTQYF
TRBJ2-7,TRBV10-3,13,CANSRGLVDEQYF
TRBJ1-2,TRBV7-3,13,CASSPDLGYGYTF
TRBJ2-3,TRBV5-1,14,CASSVGDVTNTQYF
TRBJ2-1,TRBV7-9,15,CASSPRTGINNEQFF
TRBJ2-7,TRBV18,12,CASSPKGNEQYF
TRBJ1-6,TRBV11-2,14,CASSLSAIRSPLHF
TRBJ2-1,TRBV28,13,CASSPEPTNEQFF
TRBJ1-1,TRBV7-2,15,CASNDKRWENTEAFF
TRBJ1-5,TRBV28,15,CASSSGTLGHQPQHF
TRBJ2-5,TRBV10-3,14,CAIRGTSEGETQYF
TRBJ2-5,TRBV7-8,16,CASSLSLAGGPGTQYF
TRBJ2-7,TRBV7-2,14,CASSLGYYLYEQYF
TRBJ2-7,TRBV4-1,13,CASSHADSYEQYF
TRBJ2-1,TRBV19,17,CASSIEASGYSYNEQFF
TRBJ1-3,TRBV9,15,CASSVDGGSGNTIYF
TRBJ1-6,TRBV11-2,14,CASSFLGGNSPLHF
TRBJ2-1,TRBV12-2,11,CASRFRGTGIF
TRBJ1-1,TRBV5-6,11,CASSLVSEAFF